Given below is one TCR beta chain in context. The data were taken from a study of blood T cell repertoires in COVID-19. Methods used by the authors: Estimates of nucleated cell counts were drawn from the amplification of reference gene primers. Here immunoSEQ multiplex PCR was the method, and the copy in TCRdb shows in-frame clones only, minus some. V and J calls plus clone size are reproduced from that table; the DNA served to infer D and trimming. The sample shows roughly 150,000 clones, roughly 90% of them seen only once. CDR1 and CDR2 from the germline V gene are MGHRA and YSYEKL. This CDR3 has 14 residues. The V end lost 4 bases, the J end lost 5 bases, and 9 bases lay between the germline ends.

Input material: PBMCs or T cells enriched from blood (not recorded which). The chain carries TRBV4-1 and TRBJ1-6, with D hard to call. The TCR originated in a woman aged 40 to 50 who had been exposed to COVID-19. CDR3 DNA: TGCGCCAGCAGCCCCCGCCAGGATAATTCACCCCTCCACTTT. Translated, it gives CASSPRQDNSPLHF.